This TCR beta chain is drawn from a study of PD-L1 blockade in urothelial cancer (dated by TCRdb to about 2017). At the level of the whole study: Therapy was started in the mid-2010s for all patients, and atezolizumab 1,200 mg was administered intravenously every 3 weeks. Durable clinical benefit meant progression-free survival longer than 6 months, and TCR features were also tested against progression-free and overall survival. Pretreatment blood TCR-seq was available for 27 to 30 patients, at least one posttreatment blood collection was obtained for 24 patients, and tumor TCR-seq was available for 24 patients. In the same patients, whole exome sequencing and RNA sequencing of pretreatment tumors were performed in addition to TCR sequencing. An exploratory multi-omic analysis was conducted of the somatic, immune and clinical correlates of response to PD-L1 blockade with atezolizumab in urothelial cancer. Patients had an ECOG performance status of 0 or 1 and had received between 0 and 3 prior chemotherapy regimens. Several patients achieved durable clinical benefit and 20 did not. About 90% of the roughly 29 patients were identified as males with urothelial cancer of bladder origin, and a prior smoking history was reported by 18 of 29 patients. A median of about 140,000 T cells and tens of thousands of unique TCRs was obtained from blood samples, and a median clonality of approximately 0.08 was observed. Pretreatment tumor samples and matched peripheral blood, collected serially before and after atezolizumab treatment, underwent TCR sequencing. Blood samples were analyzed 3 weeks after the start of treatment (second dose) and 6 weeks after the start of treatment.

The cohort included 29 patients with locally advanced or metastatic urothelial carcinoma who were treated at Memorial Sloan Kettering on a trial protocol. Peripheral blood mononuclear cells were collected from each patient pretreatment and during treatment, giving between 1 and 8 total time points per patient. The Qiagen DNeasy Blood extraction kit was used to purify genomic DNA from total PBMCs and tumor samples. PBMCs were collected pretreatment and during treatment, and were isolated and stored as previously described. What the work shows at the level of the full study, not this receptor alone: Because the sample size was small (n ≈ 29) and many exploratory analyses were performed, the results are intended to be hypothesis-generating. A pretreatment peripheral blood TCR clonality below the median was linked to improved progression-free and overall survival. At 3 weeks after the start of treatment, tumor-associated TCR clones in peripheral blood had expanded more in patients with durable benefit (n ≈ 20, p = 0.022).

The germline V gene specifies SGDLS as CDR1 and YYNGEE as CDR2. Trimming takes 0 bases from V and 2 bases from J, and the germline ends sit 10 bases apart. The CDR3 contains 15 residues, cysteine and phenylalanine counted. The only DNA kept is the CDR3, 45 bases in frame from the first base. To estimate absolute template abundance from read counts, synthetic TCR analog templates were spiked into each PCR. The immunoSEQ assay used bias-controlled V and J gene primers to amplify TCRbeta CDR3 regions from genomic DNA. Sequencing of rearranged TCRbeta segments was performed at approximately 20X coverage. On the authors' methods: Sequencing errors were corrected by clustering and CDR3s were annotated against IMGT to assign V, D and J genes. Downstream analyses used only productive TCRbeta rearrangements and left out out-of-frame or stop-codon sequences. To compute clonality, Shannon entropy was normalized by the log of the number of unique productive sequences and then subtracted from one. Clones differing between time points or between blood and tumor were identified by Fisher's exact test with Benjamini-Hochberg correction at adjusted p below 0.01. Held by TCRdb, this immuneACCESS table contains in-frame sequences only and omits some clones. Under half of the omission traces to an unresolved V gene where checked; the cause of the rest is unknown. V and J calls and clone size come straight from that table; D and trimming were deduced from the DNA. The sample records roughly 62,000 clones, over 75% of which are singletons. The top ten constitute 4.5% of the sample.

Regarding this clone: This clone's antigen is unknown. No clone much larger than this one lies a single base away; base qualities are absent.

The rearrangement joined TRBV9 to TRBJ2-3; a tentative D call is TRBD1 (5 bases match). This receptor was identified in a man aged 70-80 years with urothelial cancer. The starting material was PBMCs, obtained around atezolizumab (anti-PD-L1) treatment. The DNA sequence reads TGTGCCAGCAGCGTAGATGACAGCCCCACAGATACGCAGTATTTT. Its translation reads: CASSVDDSPTDTQYF.